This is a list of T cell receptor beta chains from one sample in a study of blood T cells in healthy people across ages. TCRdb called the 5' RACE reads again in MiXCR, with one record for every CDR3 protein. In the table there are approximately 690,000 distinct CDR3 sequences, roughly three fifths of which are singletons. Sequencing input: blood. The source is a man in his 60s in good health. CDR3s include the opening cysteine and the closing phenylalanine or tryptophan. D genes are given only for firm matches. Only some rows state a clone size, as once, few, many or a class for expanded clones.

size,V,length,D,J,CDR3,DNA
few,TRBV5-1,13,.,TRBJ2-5,CASSLVPQGTQYF,TGCGCCAGCAGCTTGGTTCCCCAAGGGACCCAGTACTTC
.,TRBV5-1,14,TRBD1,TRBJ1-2,CAGSWDRGNDGYTF,TGCGCCGGCAGCTGGGACAGGGGGAACGATGGCTACACCTTC
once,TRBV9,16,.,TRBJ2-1,CASSVLGTLFSTEQFF,TGTGCCAGCAGCGTACTAGGGACCTTATTTTCAACCGAGCAGTTCTTC
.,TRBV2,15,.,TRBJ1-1,CASSERDRGNTEAFF,TGTGCCAGCAGTGAACGGGACCGGGGTAACACTGAAGCTTTCTTT
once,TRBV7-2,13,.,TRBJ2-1,CASSPSRFNEQFF,TGTGCCAGCAGCCCGTCCCGGTTCAATGAGCAGTTCTTC
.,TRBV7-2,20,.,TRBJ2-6,CASSLVGGFVGLSGANVLTF,TGTGCCAGCAGCTTAGTTGGCGGGTTCGTCGGTCTGAGTGGGGCCAACGTCCTGACTTTC
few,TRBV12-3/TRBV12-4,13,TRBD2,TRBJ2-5,CASSRTSVETQYF,TGTGCCAGCAGCCGGACTAGCGTAGAGACCCAGTACTTC
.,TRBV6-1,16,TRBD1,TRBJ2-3,CASSPRDRGRKDTQYF,TGTGCCAGCAGTCCCCGGGACAGGGGGCGCAAAGATACGCAGTATTTT
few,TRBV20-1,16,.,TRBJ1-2,CSARGGVAGFNYGYTF,TGCAGTGCTAGAGGGGGTGTCGCGGGTTTTAACTATGGCTACACCTTC
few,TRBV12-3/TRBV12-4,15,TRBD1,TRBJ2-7,CASSPPGTGRYEQYF,TGTGCCAGCAGTCCTCCCGGGACAGGGCGGTACGAGCAGTACTTC
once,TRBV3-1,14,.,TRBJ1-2,CASSQGAETLGYTF,TGTGCCAGCAGCCAAGGTGCAGAAACCCTTGGCTACACCTTC
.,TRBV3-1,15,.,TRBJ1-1,CASSQLTGGATEAFF,TGTGCCAGCAGCCAGTTGACGGGGGGGGCCACTGAAGCTTTCTTT
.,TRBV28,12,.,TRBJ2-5,CASSPPVREQYF,TGTGCCAGCAGTCCCCCGGTCAGGGAGCAGTACTTC
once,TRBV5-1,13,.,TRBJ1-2,CASSATDSYGYTF,TGCGCCAGCAGTGCGACGGACAGCTATGGCTACACCTTC
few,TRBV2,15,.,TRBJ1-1,CASSESGAGDTEAFF,TGTGCCAGCAGTGAATCTGGGGCAGGGGACACTGAAGCTTTCTTT
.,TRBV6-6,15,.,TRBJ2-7,CASSYRHPSSGEQYF,TGTGCCAGCAGTTACCGACACCCTAGCTCGGGCGAGCAGTACTTC